One sample yielded the 17 T cell receptor beta chains listed below, sequenced in a study of regulatory T cells in long-lasting Graves disease. The time point was: persistent/refractory GD, antithyroid drugs over 5 years with positive TRAb. The authors made the TCR library using RNA they extracted from PBMCs. Combining iRepertoire HTBI primers with Arm-PCR of CDR3 regions, the authors built TCR beta libraries. Each CDR3 protein gets one entry after TCRdb re-called the multiplex PCR reads with MiXCR. The sample consists of fewer than 550,000 distinct CDR3 sequences, about 22% of them appearing once. The material was peripheral blood mononuclear cells (PBMCs), obtained when the disease was refractory, from a patient treated with antithyroid drugs. Receptors were obtained from a female donor with Graves disease.

In its sample, this clonotype was seen a few times. J is TRBJ1-6 and V is TRBV20-1; D gene unclear. V lost 3 bases to trimming and J lost 5 bases, with 11 bases between them. This CDR3 is built from 14 residues. Germline-derived CDR1 and CDR2 are DFQATT and SNEGSKA (reference sequence). The DNA of the CDR3 is TGCAGTGCTAGTATAGTAACTAATAATTCACCCCTCCACTTT. Translating it yields CSASIVTNNSPLHF.

This chain uses TRBV14 with TRBJ1-2; D remains unclear. Germline CDR1 and CDR2: SGHDN and FVKESK. The CDR3 is 15 residues long. V dropped 5 bases and J dropped 4 bases, with 17 bases sitting between them. CDR3 in DNA: TGTGCCAGCAGCAAAACATATCAGAACAGCTATGGCTACACCTTC. Amino acids: CASSKTYQNSYGYTF.

Comment on this clonotype: This may be a read error, as it is one base from a much larger clone. This sequence joins TRBV2 and TRBJ1-2; 10 bases are a match to TRBD1. There are 14 residues in the CDR3. Germline CDR1 reads SNHLY; CDR2 reads FYNNEI. CDR3 DNA: TGTGCCAGCTGGGGACAGGGGCTCAACTATGGCTACGCCTTC. It is translated as CASWGQGLNYGYAF.

The chain combines TRBV30 with TRBJ1-2; D may be TRBD1 (6 bases). The CDR3 runs to 11 residues. Germline V gene data show CDR1 as GTSNPN and CDR2 as SVGIG (reference sequence). The V end was cut by 4 bases, the J end by 8 bases, with 11 bases between. CDR3 sequence: CAWIQQGGYTF. The CDR3 nucleotides read TGTGCCTGGATACAGCAGGGGGGCTACACCTTC. Full variable domain (rest looked up from reference TRBV30 and TRBJ1-2): SQTIHQWPATLVQPVGSPLSLECTVEGTSNPNLYWYRQAAGRGLQLLFYSVGIGQISSEVPQNLSASRPQDRQFILSSKKLLLSDSGFYLCAWIQQGGYTFGSGTRLTVV.

The chain has TRBV9 and TRBJ2-5; TRBD1 agrees at 8 bases. V lost 4 bases, J lost 5 bases, and 7 bases stayed unmatched. The CDR3 is 14 residues long. CDR1 and CDR2 (germline): SGDLS, YYNGEE. In DNA, the CDR3 is TGTGCCAGCAGCCTTCGGACAGGGTTCGAGACCCAGTACTTC. Protein product: CASSLRTGFETQYF.

This clonotype showed up many times. The CDR3 nucleotides read TGTGCCAGCAACCAGGGGGGTGGTCAGCCCCAGCATTTT. It is translated as CASNQGGGQPQHF. V and J are TRBV11-2 and TRBJ1-5, with 7 positions matching TRBD1. This CDR3 has 13 amino acids. Looked up from germline, CDR1 is SGHAT and CDR2 is FQNNGV. V gave up 7 bases and J gave up 6 bases; unmatched junction bases: 6.

This clonotype occurred a few times. The chain employs TRBV12-3 or TRBV12-4 and TRBJ2-3; D perhaps matches TRBD1 (5 bases). Trimming took off 3 bases at V and 2 bases at J, with 18 bases between the two ends. This CDR3 comprises 17 residues. CDR3 nucleotide sequence: TGTGCCAGCAGTTTCAGCAGGGCCCGCAGAGACACAGATACGCAGTATTTT. Translation gives CASSFSRARRDTDTQYF.

This clonotype has ten or more counts. V and J are TRBV28 and TRBJ1-1; 8 nucleotides match TRBD1. CDR1 and CDR2 from the germline V gene are MDHEN and SYDVKM. The J segment lost 6 bases and the V segment lost 5 bases, leaving 20 bases of the junction unmatched. The CDR3 consists of 18 residues. The CDR3 region has the DNA TGTGCCAGCAGTGGGGGGGGACAGGCAAGGAGTGGGCACGCTGAAGCTTTCTTT. Protein sequence: CASSGGGQARSGHAEAFF.

This chain links TRBV7-9 with TRBJ1-6, with D uncertain. The CDR3 loop spans 14 amino acids. Germline V lookup: CDR1 SEHNR, CDR2 FQNEAQ (reference sequence). The V gene lost 8 bases and the J gene lost 7 bases, with 15 bases spanning the gap. CDR3 residues: CASAGEGYNSPLHF. The CDR3, as DNA: TGTGCCAGCGCCGGGGAGGGATACAATTCACCCCTCCACTTT. Variable domain in full (rest from reference TRBV7-9 and TRBJ1-6): DTGVSQNPRHKITKRGQNVTFRCDPISEHNRLYWYRQTLGQGPEFLTYFQNEAQLEKSRLLSDRFSAERPKGSFSTLEIQRTEQGDSAMYLCASAGEGYNSPLHFGNGTRLTVT.

This clonotype was seen at least ten times. The rearrangement uses TRBV13 and TRBJ1-4; tentative D call: TRBD1 (6 bases). The V gene lost 6 bases and the J gene lost 14 bases, with 22 bases spanning the gap. The CDR3 extends over 14 amino acids. Germline-derived CDR1 and CDR2 are PRHDT and FYEKMQ (reference sequence). CDR3 in amino acids: CASSYRGGEESLFF. DNA of the CDR3: TGTGCCAGCAGTTATCGGGGGGGCGAAGAATCGCTGTTTTTT.

This clonotype has a count of ten or more. The gene calls are TRBV28 and TRBJ1-6; D is possibly TRBD1 (6 bases). The CDR3 runs 15 residues. The V end was cut by 5 bases, the J end by 3 bases, with 11 bases between. Germline V gene sequence: CDR1 MDHEN, CDR2 SYDVKM. Here the CDR3 DNA reads TGTGCCAGCAGTCCATTGGACAGCTATAATTCACCCCTCCACTTT. Protein sequence: CASSPLDSYNSPLHF.

This clonotype came up many times. The chain is built from TRBV12-3 or TRBV12-4 and TRBJ1-1, with 7 positions matching TRBD1. V lost 6 bases to trimming and J lost 0 bases; unmatched junction nucleotides: 4. The CDR3 sequence is 14 residues long. The CDR3 DNA is TGTGCCAGCAGATCACAGGGGTTGAACACTGAAGCTTTCTTT. It translates to CASRSQGLNTEAFF.

At least ten counts were recorded for this clonotype. The chain combines TRBV28 with TRBJ1-5, with D maybe TRBD1 (6 bases). The CDR3 is made up of 17 amino acids. CDR1 MDHEN and CDR2 SYDVKM come from the germline V gene. Trimming removed 1 base from V and 2 bases from J, with 15 bases in between. The CDR3 loop reads CASSLYGGADGNQPQHF. The CDR3 DNA reads as TGTGCCAGCAGTTTATACGGGGGCGCGGATGGCAATCAGCCCCAGCATTTT.

The genes are TRBV29-1 and TRBJ2-2; D gene ambiguous. Germline-derived CDR1 and CDR2 are SQVTM and ANQGSEA. This CDR3 region has 13 residues. V gave up 6 bases and J gave up 7 bases, with 15 bases separating them. The CDR3 bases are TGCAGCGTGCCCGTGAGCTCTGGCGGGGAGCTGTTTTTT. Its translation: CSVPVSSGGELFF.

This chain links TRBV19 with TRBJ1-5, with TRBD1 identical over 11 bases. Germline CDR1 LNHDA, CDR2 SQIVND (reference sequence). With V trimmed by 7 bases and J by 6 bases, 8 bases remained unmatched. The CDR3 spans 15 residues. The CDR3 region has the DNA TGTGCCAGTACCCCGCCGGGACAGGGGGGTCAGCCCCAGCATTTT. Translating it yields CASTPPGQGGQPQHF.

This clonotype came up many times. J is TRBJ2-7 and V is TRBV19, with TRBD2 matching 8 bases. The V gene end was trimmed by 1 base and the J gene end by 7 bases; junction bases not matched to a gene: 6. CDR3 length: 14 amino acids. CDR1 and CDR2 from the germline V gene are LNHDA and SQIVND (reference sequence). The CDR3 protein is CASSIATGLAEQYF. CDR3 nucleotide sequence: TGTGCCAGTAGTATAGCCACAGGACTAGCAGAGCAGTACTTC.

This clonotype came up a few times. V and J are TRBV20-1 and TRBJ2-7, with D perhaps assigned TRBD1 or TRBD2 (5 bases each). The end of the DNA fits TRBJ2-3 better, so the J call may be wrong. The CDR3 covers 14 residues. Germline loops: CDR1 DFQATT, CDR2 SNEGSKA (reference sequence). CDR3 coding DNA: TGCAGTGCTAGAGATCAAGAGGGGACAGATACGCAGTATTTT. Amino acid sequence: CSARDQEGTDTQYF.